The 24 T cell receptor beta chains in this list originate from one sample, sequenced in a study of response to subunit inactivated influenza vaccine. From the RT-PCR reads, TCRdb called clonotypes with MiXCR, one entry per CDR3 protein. The sample lists about half a million distinct CDR3 sequences, 7.6% occurring once. Sequenced here: PBMCs from blood, sampled about 23 months after vaccination. These receptors all stem from a man between 50 and 69 years old who received an inactivated influenza vaccine.

This clonotype was picked up a small number of times. The chain uses TRBV11-2 and TRBJ2-1, with D hard to call. The CDR3 consists of 18 residues. The germline V and J ends were trimmed by 5 bases and 4 bases, with 24 bases remaining between them. Germline lookup yields CDR1 SGHAT and CDR2 FQNNGV. The CDR3 nucleotides are TGTGCCAGCAGCCCGGACCTTTTCCAGGTTAATCGTTACAATGAGCAGTTCTTC. This codes for CASSPDLFQVNRYNEQFF.

This clonotype was counted only a few times. The chain carries TRBV5-5 and TRBJ2-7; D possibly uses TRBD1 or TRBD2 (5 bases each). This CDR3 has 13 residues. Germline CDR1 SGHKS, CDR2 YYEKEE (reference sequence). V lost 7 bases, J lost 2 bases, and 13 bases lay in between. In nucleotides, the CDR3 is TGTGCCAGCTACCGGGACGGGCCCTACGAGCAGTACTTC. This translates into CASYRDGPYEQYF.

This clonotype appeared many times. The chain recombines TRBV4-2 with TRBJ2-5; 10 bases fit TRBD2. Germline values: CDR1 LGHNA, CDR2 YNFKEQ. J was trimmed by 2 bases and V by 4 bases; bases with no gene match: 10. The CDR3 runs to 17 residues. The chain's CDR3 is CASSPYHAAGGQETQYF. CDR3 nucleotides: TGTGCCAGCAGCCCTTACCATGCAGCGGGAGGGCAAGAGACCCAGTACTTC.

This clonotype was found many times. J is TRBJ2-3 and V is TRBV5-1; 11 bases agree with TRBD1. This CDR3 spans 15 amino acids. Germline values: CDR1 SGHRS, CDR2 YFSETQ. V was clipped by 4 bases and J by 4 bases; unmatched bases: 5. The CDR3 loop reads CASSLPGQGADTQYF. CDR3 nucleotides: TGCGCCAGCAGCCTACCGGGACAGGGGGCAGATACGCAGTATTTT. The whole variable domain, filled in from reference TRBV5-1 and TRBJ2-3, reads KAGVTQTPRYLIKTRGQQVTLSCSPISGHRSVSWYQQTPGQGLQFLFEYFSETQRNKGNFPGRFSGRQFSNSRSEMNVSTLELGDSALYLCASSLPGQGADTQYFGPGTRLTVL.

CDR3 DNA: TGTGCCAGCTCAGAAACTAGCGGGAGGGTTAGTGGTAATGAGCAGTTCTTC. It is translated as CASSETSGRVSGNEQFF. The chain has TRBV5-5 and TRBJ2-1; 13 nucleotides agree with TRBD2. The CDR3 is 17 amino acids. The V and J ends lost 7 bases and 7 bases, in that order; junction bases with no gene match: 14. Germline values: CDR1 SGHKS, CDR2 YYEKEE (reference sequence).

The chain has TRBV29-1 and TRBJ2-3, with D possibly matching TRBD2 (6 bases). CDR1 is SQVTM, CDR2 ANQGSEA, per germline. The CDR3 sequence is 13 residues long. CDR3 residues: CGILGGTTDTQYF. As DNA, the CDR3 is TGCGGGATATTGGGGGGTACCACAGATACGCAGTATTTT.

The chain employs TRBV28 and TRBJ2-2; 12 bases agree with TRBD2. CDR3 size: 17 residues. Per the germline V gene, CDR1 is MDHEN and CDR2 is SYDVKM. The ends lost 4 bases at V and 4 bases at J; junction bases unmatched: 7. DNA for the CDR3: TGTGCCAGCAGTTCGGGAGGACTAGCGGGACTCACCGGGGAGCTGTTTTTT. As protein: CASSSGGLAGLTGELFF.

V usage is TRBV29-1 and J usage is TRBJ1-5; D gene unclear. The CDR3 contains 13 residues. V lost 4 bases to trimming and J lost 0 bases, with 7 bases between them. Germline CDR1 is SQVTM and CDR2 is ANQGSEA. The CDR3 protein is CSVGEYSNQPQHF. The CDR3, as DNA: TGCAGCGTTGGCGAATATAGCAATCAGCCCCAGCATTTT.

At least ten counts were recorded for this clonotype. The chain is built from TRBV21-1 and TRBJ2-3; the D call in the table, TRBD1, was not verified against the DNA. TRBV21-1 is annotated as a pseudogene. The CDR3 has 14 residues. The CDR3 reads CASSKLGVTDTQYF. The CDR3 DNA is TGTGCCAGCAGCAAGCTAGGGGTCACAGATACGCAGTATTTT.

This clonotype was seen a handful of times. This chain joins TRBV15 and TRBJ2-7, with D possibly TRBD1 on 6 matching bases. This CDR3 is built from 14 residues. The V end was cut by 0 bases, the J end by 4 bases, with 10 bases between. Germline V gene sequence: CDR1 LNHNV, CDR2 YYDKDF (reference sequence). The CDR3 loop is CATSRDRGVYEQYF. The CDR3 nucleotides are TGTGCCACCAGCAGAGACAGGGGAGTTTACGAGCAGTACTTC.

The rearrangement links TRBV7-3 to TRBJ2-5; D perhaps matches TRBD2 (7 bases). Germline values: CDR1 SGHTA, CDR2 FQGTGA. The germline V and J ends were trimmed by 2 bases and 2 bases, with 12 bases remaining between them. The CDR3 spans 15 residues. The CDR3 sequence is CASSLGGAVQETQYF. In nucleotides, the CDR3 is TGTGCCAGCAGCTTAGGGGGGGCCGTTCAAGAGACCCAGTACTTC.

This clonotype was seen a handful of times. V is TRBV20-1 and J is TRBJ1-2; D is unresolved. The germline V gene encodes CDR1 DFQATT and CDR2 SNEGSKA (reference sequence). The V end was cut by 3 bases, the J end by 2 bases, with 10 bases between. The length of the CDR3 is 13 residues. As DNA, the CDR3 is TGCAGTGCTAGTAGTACTACGAACTATGGCTACACCTTC. Residues: CSASSTTNYGYTF.

This clonotype has more than one count but fewer than ten. The chain combines TRBV6-2 or TRBV6-3 with TRBJ2-6; D unclear. The CDR3 sequence is 16 residues long. Germline values: CDR1 MNHEY, CDR2 SVGEGT. V was pared by 2 bases and J by 0 bases, with 8 bases between. For the CDR3, the DNA is TGTGCCAGCAGTTACGAGTTATACTCTGGGGCCAACGTCCTGACTTTC. Translating it yields CASSYELYSGANVLTF.

At least ten counts were recorded for this clonotype. The V call is TRBV20-1, the J call TRBJ2-7; D could derive from TRBD1 or TRBD2 (6 bases each). Germline CDR1 and CDR2: DFQATT and SNEGSKA (reference sequence). There are 16 residues in the CDR3. V shed 1 base and J shed 0 bases, with 16 bases lying between them. The CDR3 nucleotides read TGCAGTGCTAGAGTCGGGGGACACACTTTCTCCTACGAGCAGTACTTC. Translating it yields CSARVGGHTFSYEQYF.

This clonotype was observed a few times. The chain combines TRBV9 with TRBJ1-1; no reliable D call. Germline V CDR1 and CDR2: SGDLS, YYNGEE. Between the trimmed V and J ends, which lost 0 bases and 1 base, there was a span of 7 bases. The CDR3 has 14 amino acids. The CDR3 DNA is TGTGCCAGCAGCGTAGTTTCTGGGAACACTGAAGCTTTCTTT. Translating it yields CASSVVSGNTEAFF.

This clonotype appeared many times. The chain couples TRBV12-3 or TRBV12-4 to TRBJ2-1; TRBD2 matches 7 bases. The V and J ends lost 5 bases and 5 bases, in that order; junction bases with no gene match: 15. CDR3 length equals 17 residues. The CDR3 reads CASSPSVGGSINNEQFF. The DNA of the CDR3 is TGTGCCAGCAGTCCTTCTGTAGGCGGGAGCATCAACAATGAGCAGTTCTTC.

This clonotype was found many times. This sequence joins TRBV6-5 and TRBJ2-3; 7 bases map to TRBD1. Germline CDR1 reads MNHEY; CDR2 reads SVGAGI. Trimming took 2 bases from V and 4 from J; bases not matched to a gene: 15. The CDR3 loop spans 18 amino acids. The CDR3 protein is CASSYTPGRGKNSDTQYF. DNA for the CDR3: TGTGCCAGCAGTTACACCCCGGGCAGGGGGAAAAATTCAGATACGCAGTATTTT.

This clonotype turned up a few times. The rearrangement links TRBV20-1 to TRBJ2-7, with TRBD2 matching over 9 bases. Trimming at V came to 6 bases and at J to 2 bases, leaving 11 bases not matched to a gene. This CDR3 has 15 residues. Germline lookup yields CDR1 DFQATT and CDR2 SNEGSKA (reference sequence). The CDR3 nucleotides are TGCAGTGCCACACCCCTAGCGGGATTCACCTACGAGCAGTACTTC. Its translation is CSATPLAGFTYEQYF.

This clonotype was seen ten or more times. The gene calls are TRBV29-1 and TRBJ2-7; tentatively, D is TRBD2 (5 bases). Germline CDR1 SQVTM, CDR2 ANQGSEA. The CDR3 covers 12 residues. Trimming pared 7 bases from V and 5 bases from J, leaving 15 bases between. The CDR3 protein is CSGTEGVNEQYF. The CDR3 nucleotides are TGCAGCGGAACCGAGGGAGTAAACGAGCAGTACTTC.

This clonotype was counted a few times. The chain employs TRBV5-1 and TRBJ1-1; TRBD1 aligns across 7 bases. Germline trimming cut 4 bases from V and 0 bases from J; bases unmatched to any gene: 12. The length of the CDR3 is 17 residues. CDR1 is SGHRS and CDR2 is YFSETQ in the germline V gene. The CDR3 DNA is TGCGCCAGCAGCCGGGACAGCCAAGCCCCCCTGAACACTGAAGCTTTCTTT. Amino acids: CASSRDSQAPLNTEAFF. The full variable domain, rest sourced from reference TRBV5-1 and TRBJ1-1, is KAGVTQTPRYLIKTRGQQVTLSCSPISGHRSVSWYQQTPGQGLQFLFEYFSETQRNKGNFPGRFSGRQFSNSRSEMNVSTLELGDSALYLCASSRDSQAPLNTEAFFGQGTRLTVV.

This clonotype was recorded at least ten times. This chain links TRBV20-1 with TRBJ2-1; TRBD2 matches at 11 bases. The CDR3 is made up of 18 amino acids. V shed 1 base and J 5 bases; nucleotides not matched to a gene: 13. Germline V gene lookup returns CDR1 DFQATT and CDR2 SNEGSKA (reference sequence). CDR3 in amino acids: CSARVTSGSSQGNNEQFF. DNA for the CDR3: TGCAGTGCTAGAGTCACTAGCGGGAGTTCTCAGGGTAACAATGAGCAGTTCTTC.

A remark on this clonotype: At one end the junction does not follow the germline gene, possibly because of a read error. The rearrangement links TRBV29-1 to TRBJ2-1; D is ambiguous. Germline V gene lookup returns CDR1 SQVTM and CDR2 ANQGSEA. CDR3 length equals 10 residues. The CDR3, as DNA: TGCATCGTTCGAGCTGGTGAGCAGTTCTTC. Its translation is CIVRAGEQFF.

V is TRBV5-4 and J is TRBJ2-7; 10 nucleotides agree with TRBD1. The CDR3 spans 15 residues. The V segment lost 3 bases and the J segment 2 bases; nucleotides outside the gene matches: 5. Germline CDR1 and CDR2: SGHNT and YYREEE (reference sequence). The CDR3 region is CASSSTGTGAYEQYF. The CDR3 region has the DNA TGTGCCAGCAGCTCAACCGGGACAGGGGCCTACGAGCAGTACTTC.

This clonotype was seen many times. V and J are TRBV7-2 and TRBJ2-7; weak D call: TRBD1 (6 bases). V was pared by 5 bases and J by 2 bases, with 10 bases between. The CDR3 contains 13 residues. Germline V gene lookup returns CDR1 SGHTA and CDR2 FQGNSA. The CDR3 DNA sequence: TGTGCCAGCAGCAACCGACAGGCCTACGAGCAGTACTTC. Protein product: CASSNRQAYEQYF.